Listed below are T cell receptor beta chains from one sample, sequenced in a study of T cell repertoires in cytomegalovirus infection. TCRdb called the reads again in MiXCR, with one record for every CDR3 protein. The table records roughly 340,000 distinct CDR3 sequences, 29% of them present only once. These receptors' antigens are unknown. The sequenced sample was cultured PBMCs, obtained from culture after CMV antigen stimulation. All receptors come from a human donor in good health (CMV status not recorded). Some clones in this sample may be carry-over from other donors' samples. Each CDR3 is given with its conserved first and last residue. The order of the fields is clone size, V gene, CDR3 protein. Clone size appears in some rows only: once, few, many, or a class for an expanded clone.

many	TRBV7-2	CASSKLAVSSYNEQFF
.	TRBV28	CASSLNTNTEAFF
.	TRBV6-5	CASSKTSGGFIEQFF
.	TRBV4-1	CASSRRGTGNTEAFF
few	TRBV20-1	CSVQGGVVSQFF
.	TRBV5-3	CASSLERTSGSYEQYF
few	TRBV6-5	CASRGSPRDTQYF
.	TRBV28	CASMEGPYNEQFF
.	TRBV7-9	CASGTGANTGELFF
.	TRBV7-7	CASGPDLPGDEQFF
.	TRBV3-1	CASSLSEGADGYTF
few	TRBV25-1	CACSEGGGYTF
many	TRBV7-8	CASSLGVGNLNTEAFF
many	TRBV28	CASSSGTGSNQPQHF
few	TRBV27	CASSVLPQGFQETQYF
.	TRBV19	CASTRDTYSNQPQHF
.	TRBV12-3/TRBV12-4	CASSFHGTDTQYF
.	TRBV20-1	CSARRRSGLSGNQPQHF
many	TRBV3-1	CASSQDRAAGNTIYF
few	TRBV12-3/TRBV12-4	CASSSSFGGNTEAFF
.	TRBV29-1	CSVKQGDQPQHF
few	TRBV6-6	CASSATTGYNQPQHF